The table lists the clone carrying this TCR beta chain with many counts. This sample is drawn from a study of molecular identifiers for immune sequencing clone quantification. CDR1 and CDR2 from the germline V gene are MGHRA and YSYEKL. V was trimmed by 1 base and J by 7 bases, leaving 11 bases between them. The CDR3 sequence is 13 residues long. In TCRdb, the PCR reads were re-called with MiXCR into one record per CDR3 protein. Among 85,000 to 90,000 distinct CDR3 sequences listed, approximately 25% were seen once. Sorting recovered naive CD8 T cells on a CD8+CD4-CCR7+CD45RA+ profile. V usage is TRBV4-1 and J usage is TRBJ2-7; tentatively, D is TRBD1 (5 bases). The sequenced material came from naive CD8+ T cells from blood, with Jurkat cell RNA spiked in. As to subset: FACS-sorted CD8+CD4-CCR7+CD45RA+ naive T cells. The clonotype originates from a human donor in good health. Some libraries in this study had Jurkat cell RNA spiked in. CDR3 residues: CASSQGAGLEQYF. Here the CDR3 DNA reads TGCGCCAGCAGCCAAGGGGCAGGGCTGGAGCAGTACTTC.